The sequence of this T cell receptor (beta chain) was determined in a study of beta chain features in type 1 diabetes. In the study overall: Age, gender and cell yields were alike across patients and healthy donors. Investigators examined some 100,000,000 sorted cells across all samples. Study-level points and caveats: The naive, central memory and Treg TCRB repertoires of patients appeared to be more similar to one another than those of healthy donors.

This clone was counted only a few times. Its target is not known. Trimming cost V 5 bases and J 1 base, with 23 bases left between them. The CDR3 has 18 residues. From germline, CDR1 is LNHNV and CDR2 YYDKDF (reference sequence). Expressed TCRB transcripts were sequenced, since all the RNA that had been isolated was reverse transcribed. This table comes from immunoSEQ multiplex PCR, and its TCRdb copy is limited to in-frame clones, with some not included. The sample has 900,000 or so clones; roughly 17% are singletons. Sort purity for all populations was recorded as exceeding 98%. The sequence was obtained from a woman between 18 and 29 years old in good health. Sequencing used naive CD4+ T cells from blood. The J gene is TRBJ1-1, the V gene TRBV15; perhaps TRBD1 as D (6 bases). The CDR3 loop reads CATSRGVHVGQTNTEAFF. DNA for the CDR3: TGTGCCACCAGCCGAGGGGTCCACGTCGGACAGACGAACACTGAAGCTTTCTTT. The full variable domain, rest sourced from reference TRBV15 and TRBJ1-1, is DAMVIQNPRYQVTQFGKPVTLSCSQTLNHNVMYWYQQKSSQAPKLLFHYYDKDFNNEADTPDNFQSRRPNTSFCFLDIRSPGLGDTAMYLCATSRGVHVGQTNTEAFFGQGTRLTVV.